These T cell receptor beta chains were read from a single sample in a study of shared clonotypes between healthy human individuals. Assay: immunoSEQ multiplex PCR; the TCRdb copy retains only in-frame clones and omits some. The table includes some 1.1 million clones, 70% to 85% detected once. The sequencing sample was made of memory CD4+ T cells from PBMCs. Every receptor here comes from a man in his late teens or twenties in good health. Some clones in this sample may be carry-over from other donors' samples. Each CDR3 is given with its conserved first and last residue. A D gene is named only where the DNA matches it firmly. Clone size, where shown, is once, few, many, or a class for clones that have expanded.

j_call	d_call	v_call	clone_size	cdr3_nt	cdr3_aa
TRBJ2-5	NA	TRBV30	NA	TGTGCCTGGAACAGACAGGGAGGCGAGACCCAGTACTTC	CAWNRQGGETQYF
TRBJ2-5	TRBD2	TRBV7-2	NA	TGTGCCAGCAGCCTAACTAGCGGGAGTCAAGAGACCCAGTACTTC	CASSLTSGSQETQYF
TRBJ2-2	NA	TRBV9	few	TGTGCCAGCAGCGTATACTCCACCGGGGAGCTGTTTTTT	CASSVYSTGELFF
TRBJ2-3	NA	TRBV2	NA	TGTGCCAGCATGGCGGAGGGGTTTACGCAGTATTTT	CASMAEGFTQYF
TRBJ1-1	NA	TRBV5-1	NA	TGCGCCAGCAGCTTGGGGCAAGGGGGGGCTTTCTTT	CASSLGQGGAFF
TRBJ2-5	NA	TRBV15	NA	TGTGCCACCAGCTCTACGCCTAGGGTGGAGACCCAGTACTTC	CATSSTPRVETQYF
TRBJ2-1	TRBD2	TRBV5-1	NA	TGCGCCAGCAGCTTGGTTACTAGCGGGAGTTTTGAGCAGTTCTTC	CASSLVTSGSFEQFF
TRBJ1-5	TRBD1	TRBV19	NA	TGTGCCAGTAGTTTAGGGGGCGCGGGTGATCAGCCCCAGCATTTT	CASSLGGAGDQPQHF
TRBJ2-7	NA	TRBV30	NA	TGTGCCTGGAGTACCGACTTGACGGGGGAGCAGTACTTC	CAWSTDLTGEQYF
TRBJ1-1	TRBD1	TRBV5-1	NA	TGCGCCAGCAGCCTAGGGACAGTGGGGCTTGAAGCTTTCTTT	CASSLGTVGLEAFF
TRBJ2-5	TRBD2	TRBV29-1	NA	TGCAGCGTCATGGGGACTAGCGGGAGTGTGGAGACCCAGTACTTC	CSVMGTSGSVETQYF
TRBJ2-5	TRBD1	TRBV30	NA	TGTGCCTGGAGTGCGGGGCTCCAAAGGGGGCCGGAGACCCAGTACTTC	CAWSAGLQRGPETQYF
TRBJ2-7	NA	TRBV28	NA	TGTGCCAGCAGGGACCGCGGCCGGGCCATCCTCTTAGGGCAGTACTTC	CASRDRGRAILLGQYF
TRBJ2-1	TRBD1	TRBV4-2	NA	TGTGCCAGCAGCCGAGGGACAGGGAGGGATGAGCAGTTCTTC	CASSRGTGRDEQFF
TRBJ1-5	NA	TRBV5-1	once	TGCGCCAGCAGCTTGGACCCGGGGGCGAATCAGCCCCAGCATTTT	CASSLDPGANQPQHF
TRBJ2-7	TRBD1	TRBV27	NA	TGTGCCAGCAGTCCCCCCGGGACAGTCTCCTACGAGCAGTACTTC	CASSPPGTVSYEQYF
TRBJ1-1	NA	TRBV18	NA	TGTGCCAGCTCACCACCCGCAGGGAGGACCACTGAAGCTTTCTTT	CASSPPAGRTTEAFF
TRBJ1-5	NA	TRBV19	NA	TGTGCCAGTACCCCACCAGGGAACAATCAGCCCCAGCATTTT	CASTPPGNNQPQHF
TRBJ2-1	NA	TRBV7-9	NA	TGTGCCAGCAGCTCCCTCGGCAGGGCTCCCAGCTCCTACAATGAGCAGTTCTTC	CASSSLGRAPSSYNEQFF
TRBJ2-2	NA	TRBV15	NA	TGTGCCACCAGCAGAGTCAGAGTTGGCACCGGGGAGCTGTTTTTT	CATSRVRVGTGELFF
TRBJ2-5	TRBD2	TRBV19	few	TGTGCCAGTAGTACGTACCTAGCGGGCCGCAAAGAGACCCAGTACTTC	CASSTYLAGRKETQYF
TRBJ2-7	TRBD2	TRBV5-8	NA	TGTGCCAGCACGAGACCGGGAGGGCCCTACGAGCAGTACTTC	CASTRPGGPYEQYF
TRBJ2-7	NA	TRBV6-5	many	TGTGCCAGCAGTCACAGGGAAGCCTACGAGCAGTACTTC	CASSHREAYEQYF
TRBJ1-1	NA	TRBV11-2	few	TGTGCCAGCAGAAAGGGGGGAACTGAAGCTTTCTTT	CASRKGGTEAFF
TRBJ2-7	NA	TRBV6-1	NA	TGTGCCAGCAGTTCCGCTCCCGGGCCCTACTACGAGCAGTACTTC	CASSSAPGPYYEQYF
TRBJ2-2	NA	TRBV19	NA	TGTGCCAGTAGGTCGCGGGACATGGGGGAGCTGTTTTTT	CASRSRDMGELFF
TRBJ1-5	NA	TRBV18	NA	TGTGCCAGCTCGGAACAAACGAATGATCAGCCCCAGCATTTT	CASSEQTNDQPQHF
TRBJ2-7	TRBD2	TRBV4-1	once	TGCGCCAGCAGCCAAGCTTCCGCGGGAGGCGGGTACGAGCAGTACTTC	CASSQASAGGGYEQYF
TRBJ1-1	NA	TRBV5-1	few	TGCGCCAGCACCCCCGGGGGGGTCGCCACGAACACTGAAGCTTTCTTT	CASTPGGVATNTEAFF
TRBJ2-7	TRBD2	TRBV4-2	NA	TGTGCCAGCAGCCAAGTCTCTAGCGGGGACCACGAGCAGTACTTC	CASSQVSSGDHEQYF
TRBJ2-3	TRBD2	TRBV11-1	NA	TGTGCCAGCAGCCGGGGACTAGCGGACCCTTTCATGGATACGCAGTATTTT	CASSRGLADPFMDTQYF
TRBJ2-7	NA	TRBV19	NA	TGTGCCAGTAGTAGCCCCGGGACGACCTACGAGCAGTACTTC	CASSSPGTTYEQYF
TRBJ1-2	NA	TRBV6-6	NA	TGTGCCAGCAGTTCGCGAGGGGGGAACTATGGCTACACCTTC	CASSSRGGNYGYTF
TRBJ2-3	NA	TRBV7-2	NA	TGTGCCAGCAGTCACCCGGGGCTCACAGATACGCAGTATTTT	CASSHPGLTDTQYF
TRBJ2-3	TRBD1	TRBV28	NA	TGTGCCAGCAGTTTGGGGATCGGACAGGGGGACGATACGCAGTATTTT	CASSLGIGQGDDTQYF
TRBJ1-5	NA	TRBV6-6	NA	TGTGCCAGCAGTTACGAGTGGCGCAATCAGCCCCAGCATTTT	CASSYEWRNQPQHF
TRBJ1-2	NA	TRBV28	NA	TGTGCCAGCATAACCACTGGGCGGCGTGGCTACACCTTC	CASITTGRRGYTF
TRBJ2-5	TRBD2	TRBV4-1	NA	TGCGCCAGCAGCCGGATCACCGGGACTAGCGGGAGAGAGACCCAGTACTTC	CASSRITGTSGRETQYF
TRBJ2-1	NA	TRBV5-1	NA	TGCGCCAGCAGCCCGGGGGCGGGGCACTCCTACAATGAGCAGTTCTTC	CASSPGAGHSYNEQFF
TRBJ2-3	NA	TRBV7-3	NA	TGTGCCAGCAGCTTAAATCCAATTGGGCGATCGAGCACAGATACGCAGTATTTT	CASSLNPIGRSSTDTQYF
TRBJ2-7	TRBD1	TRBV28	NA	TGTGCCAGCAACAAGGTGACAGGGGGCATCGACGAGCAGTACTTC	CASNKVTGGIDEQYF
TRBJ2-1	TRBD2	TRBV6-6	many	TGTGCCAGCAGCCACGGACTAGCGGGAGTGGTTGAGCAGTTCTTC	CASSHGLAGVVEQFF
TRBJ2-7	TRBD2	TRBV19	NA	TGTGCCAGTAGTATTGACCTCTCGGGGGGTATGGACGAGCAGTACTTC	CASSIDLSGGMDEQYF
TRBJ2-7	TRBD1	TRBV5-1	NA	TGCGCCAGCAGCTCCCGTGGACAGGGGTCCTACGAGCAGTACTTC	CASSSRGQGSYEQYF
TRBJ2-7	TRBD1	TRBV11-1	NA	TGTGCCAGCAGCCCGCGGGACAGGTACTCCTACGAGCAGTACTTC	CASSPRDRYSYEQYF
TRBJ2-5	NA	TRBV7-9	NA	TGTGCCAGCAGTAAAATCACAGGGCCTCCCGAGACCCAGTACTTC	CASSKITGPPETQYF
TRBJ1-2	NA	TRBV27	NA	TGTGCCAGCACCTCATTGGGGGGGCTGGAGGGCTACACCTTC	CASTSLGGLEGYTF
TRBJ2-3	NA	TRBV6-1	NA	TGTGCCAGCAGTGCAATCGGGGTAGGCCATCGGGCAGATACGCAGTATTTT	CASSAIGVGHRADTQYF
TRBJ2-6	NA	TRBV19	few	TGTGCCAGCCGACCGGGGGTATGGGGCTCTGGGGCCAACGTCCTGACTTTC	CASRPGVWGSGANVLTF
TRBJ1-5	TRBD1	TRBV28	NA	TGTGCCAGCAGCCTGGACAGGGGTGGTGGCAATCAGCCCCAGCATTTT	CASSLDRGGGNQPQHF
TRBJ2-3	TRBD2	TRBV12-5	NA	TGTGCTAGTGGTCCGGGGACTAGAGGCGATACGCAGTATTTT	CASGPGTRGDTQYF
TRBJ1-1	NA	TRBV7-2	NA	TGTGCCAGCAGCTTACTCACGGCTACCGAAGCTTTCTTT	CASSLLTATEAFF
TRBJ2-7	NA	TRBV7-3	few	TGTGCCAGCAGCTTTGGGGGGCGCTACGAGCAGTACTTC	CASSFGGRYEQYF
TRBJ1-1	NA	TRBV28	many	TGTGCCAGCAGTTTATATGGGGGAACAGCTTTCTTT	CASSLYGGTAFF
TRBJ1-5	NA	TRBV19	NA	TGTGCCAGTCGCAGACGGAGCAATCAGCCCCAGCATTTT	CASRRRSNQPQHF